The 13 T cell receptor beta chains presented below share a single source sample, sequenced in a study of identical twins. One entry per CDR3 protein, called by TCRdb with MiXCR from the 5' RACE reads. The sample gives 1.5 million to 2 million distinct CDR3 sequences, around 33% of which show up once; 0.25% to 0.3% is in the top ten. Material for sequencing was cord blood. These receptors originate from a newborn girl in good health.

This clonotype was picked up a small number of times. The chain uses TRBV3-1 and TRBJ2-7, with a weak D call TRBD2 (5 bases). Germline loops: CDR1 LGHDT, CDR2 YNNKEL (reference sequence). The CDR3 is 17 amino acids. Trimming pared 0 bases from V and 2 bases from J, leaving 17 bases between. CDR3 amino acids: CASSQDGGLAYPYEQYF. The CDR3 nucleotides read TGTGCCAGCAGCCAAGATGGTGGGCTAGCCTACCCCTACGAGCAGTACTTC.

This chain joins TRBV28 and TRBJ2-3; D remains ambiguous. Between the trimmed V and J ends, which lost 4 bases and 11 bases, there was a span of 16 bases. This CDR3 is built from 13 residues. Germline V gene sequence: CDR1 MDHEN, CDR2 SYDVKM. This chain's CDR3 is CASSSGPTGRQYF. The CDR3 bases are TGTGCCAGCAGTTCCGGACCTACCGGCAGGCAGTATTTT.

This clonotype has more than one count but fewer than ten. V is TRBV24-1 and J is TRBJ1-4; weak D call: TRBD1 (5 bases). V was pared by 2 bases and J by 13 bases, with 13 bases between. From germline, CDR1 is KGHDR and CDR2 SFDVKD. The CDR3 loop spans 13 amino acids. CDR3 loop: CATSDSGGVGLFF. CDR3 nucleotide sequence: TGTGCCACCAGTGATTCCGGGGGGGTCGGACTGTTTTTT.

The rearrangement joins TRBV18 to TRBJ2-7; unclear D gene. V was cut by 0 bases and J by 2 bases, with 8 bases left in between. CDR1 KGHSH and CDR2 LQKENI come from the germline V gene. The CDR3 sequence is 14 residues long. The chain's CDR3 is CASSPPSRAYEQYF. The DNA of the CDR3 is TGTGCCAGCTCACCACCCTCAAGGGCCTACGAGCAGTACTTC.

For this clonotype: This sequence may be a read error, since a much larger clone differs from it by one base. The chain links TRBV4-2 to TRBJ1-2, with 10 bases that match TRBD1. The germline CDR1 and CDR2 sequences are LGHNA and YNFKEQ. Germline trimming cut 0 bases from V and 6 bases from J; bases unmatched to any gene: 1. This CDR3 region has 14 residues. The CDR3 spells CASSQDGTGDGYTF. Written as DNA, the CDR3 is TGTGCCAGCAGCCAAGATGGGACAGGGGATGGCTACACCTTC.

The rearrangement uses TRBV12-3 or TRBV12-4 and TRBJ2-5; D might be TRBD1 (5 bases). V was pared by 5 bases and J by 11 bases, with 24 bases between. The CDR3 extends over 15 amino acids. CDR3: CASSLGAKALNEQYF. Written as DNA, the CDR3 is TGTGCCAGCAGTCTTGGGGCAAAGGCGCTCAATGAGCAGTACTTC.

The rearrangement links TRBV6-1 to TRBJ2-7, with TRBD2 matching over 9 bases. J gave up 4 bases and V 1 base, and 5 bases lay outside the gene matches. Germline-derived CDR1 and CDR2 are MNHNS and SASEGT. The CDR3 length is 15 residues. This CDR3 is CASSEGGLALYEQYF. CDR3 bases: TGTGCCAGCAGTGAAGGGGGACTAGCTTTATACGAGCAGTACTTC.

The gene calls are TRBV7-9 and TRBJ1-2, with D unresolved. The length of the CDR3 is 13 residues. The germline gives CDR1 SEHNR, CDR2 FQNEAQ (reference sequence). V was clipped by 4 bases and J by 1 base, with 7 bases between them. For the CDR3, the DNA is TGTGCCAGCAGCTCACCAGTTAACTATGGCTACACCTTC. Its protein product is CASSSPVNYGYTF.

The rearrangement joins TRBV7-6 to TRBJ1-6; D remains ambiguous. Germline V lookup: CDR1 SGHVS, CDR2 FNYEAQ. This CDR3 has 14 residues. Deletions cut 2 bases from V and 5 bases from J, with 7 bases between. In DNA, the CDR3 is TGTGCCAGCAGCTTATTGATGAATAATTCACCCCTCCACTTT. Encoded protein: CASSLLMNNSPLHF.

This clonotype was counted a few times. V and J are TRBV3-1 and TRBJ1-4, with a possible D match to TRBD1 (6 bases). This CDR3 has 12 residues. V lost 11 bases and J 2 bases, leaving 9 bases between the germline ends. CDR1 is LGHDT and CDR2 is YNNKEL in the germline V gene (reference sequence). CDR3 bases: TGTGCCTGCGGACAGACTAATGAAAAACTGTTTTTT. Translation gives CACGQTNEKLFF.

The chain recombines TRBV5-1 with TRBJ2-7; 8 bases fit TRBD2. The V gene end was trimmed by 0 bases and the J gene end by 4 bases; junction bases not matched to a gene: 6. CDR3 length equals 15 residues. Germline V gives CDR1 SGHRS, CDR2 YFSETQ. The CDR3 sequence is CASSLAGGAIYEQYF. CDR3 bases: TGCGCCAGCAGCTTGGCGGGGGGGGCCATTTACGAGCAGTACTTC.

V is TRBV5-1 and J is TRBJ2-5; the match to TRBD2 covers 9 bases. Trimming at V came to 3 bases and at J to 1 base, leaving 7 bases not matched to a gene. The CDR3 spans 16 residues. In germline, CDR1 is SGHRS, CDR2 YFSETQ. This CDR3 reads CASSSIATSGQETQYF. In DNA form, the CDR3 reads TGCGCCAGCAGCTCGATAGCGACTAGCGGCCAAGAGACCCAGTACTTC.

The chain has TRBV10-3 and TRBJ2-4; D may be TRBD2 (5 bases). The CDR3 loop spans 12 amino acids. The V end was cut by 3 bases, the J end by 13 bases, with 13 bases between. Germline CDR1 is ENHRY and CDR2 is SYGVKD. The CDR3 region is CAISDPGVGQYF. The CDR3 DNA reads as TGTGCCATCAGTGACCCCGGGGTCGGGCAGTACTTC.